The 10 T cell receptor beta chains below were found in one sample sequenced in a study of immune characterization of retroperitoneal liposarcoma. TCRdb independently ran MiXCR on the PCR reads; one entry per CDR3 protein. Of around 2,800 distinct CDR3 sequences listed, roughly 27% are singletons. Sequencing input: tumor tissue. Every receptor here comes from a female donor with retroperitoneal liposarcoma.

The gene calls are TRBV6-1 and TRBJ2-2; 7 positions agree with TRBD1. The CDR3 length is 17 residues. J gave up 0 bases and V 6 bases, and 10 bases lay outside the gene matches. Germline CDR1 reads MNHNS; CDR2 reads SASEGT. This chain's CDR3 is CASSSDAGTANTGELFF. DNA of the CDR3: TGTGCCAGCAGCTCGGACGCCGGGACAGCGAACACCGGGGAGCTGTTTTTT.

This clonotype qualifies as medium-sized. V usage is TRBV27 and J usage is TRBJ1-1; TRBD1 matches 7 bases. In germline, CDR1 is MNHEY, CDR2 SMNVEV (reference sequence). V was clipped by 9 bases and J by 6 bases; unmatched bases: 4. This CDR3 has 11 residues. CDR3 coding DNA: TGTGCCAGTAGACAGGGACCTGAAGCTTTCTTT. It specifies CASRQGPEAFF.

The V gene is TRBV27, the J gene TRBJ2-1; no definite D call. This CDR3 has 11 residues. V gave up 6 bases and J gave up 3 bases, with 3 bases separating them. The germline CDR1 and CDR2 sequences are MNHEY and SMNVEV (reference sequence). For the CDR3, the DNA is TGTGCCAGCAGCCGCTACAATGAGCAGTTCTTC. Translation gives CASSRYNEQFF.

The chain joins TRBV7-6 to TRBJ2-1, with TRBD2 identical over 11 bases. With V trimmed by 5 bases and J by 13 bases, 16 bases remained unmatched. Germline V gene lookup returns CDR1 SGHVS and CDR2 FNYEAQ. The CDR3 has 16 amino acids. CDR3: CASSLNSGRAGETQFF. The CDR3 DNA reads as TGTGCCAGCAGCCTGAATAGCGGGAGGGCCGGGGAGACCCAGTTCTTC.

Within the sample, this clonotype is medium-sized. This chain connects TRBV10-2 to TRBJ2-1; 14 nucleotides match TRBD2. This CDR3 has 16 amino acids. The germline gives CDR1 WSHSY, CDR2 SAAADI. V shed 5 bases and J 6 bases; nucleotides not matched to a gene: 6. CDR3 amino acids: CASSYPGTSGSNEQFF. CDR3 bases: TGCGCCAGCAGTTACCCCGGGACTAGCGGGAGCAATGAGCAGTTCTTC.

This rearrangement joins TRBV30 to TRBJ2-5; 8 positions agree with TRBD2. Germline V gives CDR1 GTSNPN, CDR2 SVGIG (reference sequence). V lost 5 bases to trimming and J lost 5 bases; unmatched junction nucleotides: 16. The CDR3 extends over 16 amino acids. DNA of the CDR3: TGTGCCTGGTATCCCGGGGGGGGGCGCCGGGGGGAGACCCAGTACTTC. Protein sequence: CAWYPGGGRRGETQYF. Full variable domain (missing parts from reference TRBV30 and TRBJ2-5): SQTIHQWPATLVQPVGSPLSLECTVEGTSNPNLYWYRQAAGRGLQLLFYSVGIGQISSEVPQNLSASRPQDRQFILSSKKLLLSDSGFYLCAWYPGGGRRGETQYFGPGTRLLVL.

Within the sample, this clonotype is medium-sized. The chain employs TRBV6-1 and TRBJ2-3, with 8 bases identical to TRBD2. Matching the DNA end better, TRBJ2-7 makes the J call doubtful. Germline V gene sequence: CDR1 MNHNS, CDR2 SASEGT. The CDR3 length is 12 residues. CDR3 protein: CASSDPGGEQYF. The DNA for the CDR3 is TGTGCCAGCAGTGACCCGGGGGGGGAGCAGTACTTC.

Relative to its sample, this clonotype is large. The chain employs TRBV7-6 and TRBJ2-3; D ambiguous. V gave up 4 bases and J gave up 4 bases, with 6 bases separating them. The CDR3 is 12 residues long. Germline CDR1 is SGHVS and CDR2 is FNYEAQ. This CDR3 is CASSSRPDTQYF. Written as DNA, the CDR3 is TGTGCCAGCAGCTCACGGCCAGATACGCAGTATTTT.

V gene TRBV6-6 combines with J gene TRBJ2-1; D is possibly TRBD1 (5 bases). The V end lost 4 bases, the J end lost 0 bases, and 10 bases lay between the germline ends. Germline values: CDR1 MNHNY, CDR2 SVGAGI (reference sequence). The CDR3 is made up of 15 amino acids. This CDR3 reads CASSSGDSSYNEQFF. The CDR3 nucleotides are TGTGCCAGCAGTTCGGGCGACAGCTCCTACAATGAGCAGTTCTTC.

This clonotype was counted a few times. This chain links TRBV6-1 with TRBJ2-5; D is perhaps TRBD2 (5 bases). This CDR3 has 13 residues. Germline loops: CDR1 MNHNS, CDR2 SASEGT. Trimming left V 6 bases short and J 3 bases short, with 11 bases between. CDR3 region: CASRRVEEETQYF. In DNA, the CDR3 is TGTGCCAGCAGGAGGGTTGAGGAAGAGACCCAGTACTTC.